The 21 T cell receptor beta chains presented below share a single source sample, sequenced in a study of glioma-infiltrating T cells. TCR alpha and beta CDR3 regions were amplified from RNA using iRepertoire nested multiplex PCR. Each CDR3 protein gets one entry after TCRdb re-called the multiplex PCR reads with MiXCR. The table shows more than 110,000 distinct CDR3 sequences, with roughly two fifths occurring only once. Sequenced sample: glioma tissue, nonneoplastic brain tissue, or PBMCs (not recorded which). These receptor sequences come from a human donor with low-grade glioma or glioblastoma, undergoing nonglioma brain surgery, or in good health (not recorded which).

Many counts were recorded for this clonotype. V is TRBV6-1 and J is TRBJ1-6; D is uncertain. This CDR3 comprises 11 residues. V dropped 6 bases and J dropped 8 bases, with 5 bases sitting between them. CDR1 is MNHNS and CDR2 is SASEGT in the germline V gene. The CDR3: CASRRDSPLHF. In DNA, the CDR3 is TGTGCCAGCAGACGAGATTCACCCCTCCACTTT.

This clonotype was counted many times. This chain joins TRBV4-3 and TRBJ1-2; D is undetermined. CDR3 length: 15 residues. Per germline, CDR1 LGHNA and CDR2 YSLEER. Trimming took off 0 bases at V and 6 bases at J, with 14 bases between the two ends. DNA for the CDR3: TGCGCCAGCAGCCAAGATACGACCCCTTACAATGGCTACACCTTC. Protein: CASSQDTTPYNGYTF.

In this sample, this clonotype turned up a few times. The genes are TRBV10-3 and TRBJ2-5; 7 positions match TRBD2. The CDR3 length is 15 residues. CDR1 ENHRY and CDR2 SYGVKD come from the germline V gene. J lost 5 bases, V lost 5 bases, and 11 bases had no gene match. Written as DNA, the CDR3 is TGTGCCATCAGTCCCACCGGCCATAGCGGGGAGACCCAGTACTTC. Protein: CAISPTGHSGETQYF.

This clonotype was detected only a few times. The chain uses TRBV12-3 or TRBV12-4 and TRBJ1-5; D gene unclear. This CDR3 has 14 amino acids. V was shortened by 2 bases and J by 0 bases, with 5 bases between the two germline ends. The CDR3 loop is CASSLQYSNQPQHF. In DNA form, the CDR3 reads TGTGCCAGCAGTTTACAGTATAGCAATCAGCCCCAGCATTTT.

This clonotype appeared once. The CDR3 end shows no conserved phenylalanine or tryptophan, and so a read error is likely. The chain links TRBV6-5 to TRBJ1-1; D remains unclear. This CDR3 has 12 amino acids. In germline, CDR1 is MNHEY, CDR2 SVGAGI. Trimming removed 4 bases from V and 1 base from J, with 4 bases in between. In DNA form, the CDR3 reads TGTGCCAGCAGTTTCCAGAACACTGAAGCTTTCCTT. Amino acid sequence: CASSFQNTEAFL.

The chain carries TRBV5-1 and TRBJ1-2, with unresolved D. Deletions cut 1 base from V and 3 bases from J, with 10 bases between. The CDR3 is 14 amino acids. Germline assignment: CDR1 SGHRS and CDR2 YFSETQ. CDR3 nucleotide sequence: TGCGCCAGCAGCTTGTCCTGGGAAGACTATGGCTACACCTTC. Protein sequence: CASSLSWEDYGYTF.

The DNA of the CDR3 is TGTGCCAGCAGGGGACTAGCGGGAGAATTCTACGAGCAGTACTTC. Protein: CASRGLAGEFYEQYF. V usage is TRBV6-2 or TRBV6-3 and J usage is TRBJ2-7, with 14 bases lining up with TRBD2. The V segment lost 6 bases and the J segment 3 bases; nucleotides outside the gene matches: 4. The CDR3 contains 15 residues. Looked up from germline, CDR1 is MNHEY and CDR2 is SVGEGT.

The CDR3 DNA follows: TGCAGTGCTAGCGGGAGCCTCCAGGAGACCCAGTACTTC. It codes for CSASGSLQETQYF. The chain couples TRBV20-1 to TRBJ2-5, with a tentative D call TRBD2 (6 bases). Trimming took off 3 bases at V and 5 bases at J, with 13 bases between the two ends. This CDR3 has 13 amino acids. Germline CDR1 is DFQATT and CDR2 is SNEGSKA (reference sequence).

This rearrangement joins TRBV2 to TRBJ2-2; 7 bases line up with TRBD1. The germline gives CDR1 SNHLY, CDR2 FYNNEI. With V trimmed by 8 bases and J by 7 bases, 7 bases remained unmatched. This CDR3 is built from 13 residues. Here the CDR3 DNA reads TGTGCCAGCCAAGACAGGGCGGACGGGGAGCTGTTTTTT. It yields the protein CASQDRADGELFF.

This clonotype was detected ten times or more. The V and J genes are TRBV15 and TRBJ1-1, with unresolved D. There are 15 residues in the CDR3. Germline V gene lookup returns CDR1 LNHNV and CDR2 YYDKDF (reference sequence). Trimming stripped 0 bases from V and 5 bases from J, with 13 bases between. In nucleotides, the CDR3 is TGTGCCACCAGCAGAGATCTACAGTTACTAACTGAAGCTTTCTTT. Protein sequence: CATSRDLQLLTEAFF.

This clonotype was seen a handful of times. The J gene is TRBJ2-7, the V gene TRBV20-1, with TRBD2 matching over 11 bases. This CDR3 has 12 residues. V lost 3 bases to trimming and J lost 12 bases; unmatched junction nucleotides: 7. CDR1 is DFQATT and CDR2 is SNEGSKA in the germline V gene (reference sequence). CDR3 region: CSARSLAGVWYF. CDR3 bases: TGCAGTGCTAGGTCACTAGCGGGAGTGTGGTACTTC.

This chain links TRBV11-2 with TRBJ2-5; 11 bases fit TRBD1. This CDR3 region has 15 residues. Germline V CDR1 and CDR2: SGHAT, FQNNGV. After removal of 6 bases from V and 2 bases from J, the junction contained 5 bases not matched to a gene. For the CDR3, the DNA is TGTGCCAGCAGTTCCGGACAGGGGGCTCAAGAGACCCAGTACTTC. This gives the protein CASSSGQGAQETQYF.

This clonotype occurred many times. The chain recombines TRBV27 with TRBJ1-1, with TRBD1 identical over 8 bases. Germline V gives CDR1 MNHEY, CDR2 SMNVEV (reference sequence). Trimming removed 4 bases from V and 4 bases from J; junction bases left unmatched: 8. This CDR3 has 15 amino acids. Written as DNA, the CDR3 is TGTGCCAGCAGTTCGCAGGGGGCTGGAGGCACTGAAGCTTTCTTT. It translates to CASSSQGAGGTEAFF.

The V call is TRBV7-6, the J call TRBJ2-6; D is unresolved. There are 15 residues in the CDR3. CDR1 is SGHVS and CDR2 is FNYEAQ in the germline V gene. V was clipped by 5 bases and J by 0 bases, with 8 bases between them. The CDR3 loop is CASSQASSGANVLTF. The CDR3 nucleotides read TGTGCCAGCAGCCAGGCGAGCTCTGGGGCCAACGTCCTGACTTTC.

Turning to this clonotype: A read error may account for a junction end that differs from germline. The rearrangement links TRBV6-2 or TRBV6-3 to TRBJ2-1, with no clear D. The CDR3 totals 11 residues. Germline CDR1 and CDR2: MNHEY and SVGEGT. The CDR3 region has the DNA TGTGCCAGAAGTTACGAGAACGAGCAGTTCTTC. This gives the protein CARSYENEQFF.

This clonotype was recorded many times. The chain carries TRBV6-1 and TRBJ2-7; D perhaps matches TRBD1 (5 bases). V was trimmed by 6 bases and J by 7 bases, leaving 22 bases between them. CDR1 MNHNS and CDR2 SASEGT come from the germline V gene. The CDR3 has 15 amino acids. CDR3 sequence: CASSFSDGLRGEQYF. The CDR3 DNA reads as TGTGCCAGCAGCTTCTCCGACGGGTTAAGGGGAGAGCAGTACTTC.

This chain links TRBV4-3 with TRBJ1-2; D unclear. Per the germline V gene, CDR1 is LGHNA and CDR2 is YSLEER. The CDR3 extends over 16 amino acids. The V end lost 0 bases, the J end lost 0 bases, and 11 bases lay between the germline ends. In nucleotides, the CDR3 is TGCGCCAGCAGCCAAGAGGTGGCAGCGACTAACTATGGCTACACCTTC. It encodes CASSQEVAATNYGYTF.

This clonotype was seen a handful of times. V usage is TRBV6-2 or TRBV6-3 and J usage is TRBJ2-7, with D possibly being TRBD1 (6 bases). CDR1 and CDR2 from the germline V gene are MNHEY and SVGEGT. V shed 4 bases and J shed 3 bases, with 16 bases lying between them. The CDR3 runs to 15 residues. The CDR3 sequence: CASSSSGQGRYEQYF. As DNA, the CDR3 is TGTGCCAGCAGTTCCTCGGGACAAGGACGCTACGAGCAGTACTTC.

The rearrangement uses TRBV29-1 and TRBJ2-7; 11 positions agree with TRBD1. The CDR3 is 13 amino acids. V lost 5 bases to trimming and J lost 8 bases; unmatched junction nucleotides: 8. Germline loops: CDR1 SQVTM, CDR2 ANQGSEA. The CDR3 here is CSVTMDRGRKQYF. The CDR3 region has the DNA TGCAGCGTTACCATGGACAGGGGGCGCAAGCAGTACTTC.

This clonotype was found a few times. The rearrangement joins TRBV7-2 to TRBJ2-3; D perhaps matches TRBD2 (7 bases). CDR1 is SGHTA and CDR2 is FQGNSA in the germline V gene. V was cut by 5 bases and J by 6 bases, with 18 bases left in between. The CDR3 loop spans 15 amino acids. The CDR3 bases are TGTGCCAGCAGCACAGGGACTACCTCCGCGGATACGCAGTATTTT. Translation gives CASSTGTTSADTQYF.

The V and J genes are TRBV20-1 and TRBJ1-5; D may be TRBD1 (6 bases). CDR3 size: 14 residues. CDR1 is DFQATT and CDR2 is SNEGSKA in the germline V gene (reference sequence). Trimming shortened V by 2 bases and J by 0 bases, and 8 bases separated the two germline ends. The CDR3 reads CSARKTGSNQPQHF. CDR3 sequence (DNA): TGCAGTGCTAGAAAGACAGGTAGCAATCAGCCCCAGCATTTT.